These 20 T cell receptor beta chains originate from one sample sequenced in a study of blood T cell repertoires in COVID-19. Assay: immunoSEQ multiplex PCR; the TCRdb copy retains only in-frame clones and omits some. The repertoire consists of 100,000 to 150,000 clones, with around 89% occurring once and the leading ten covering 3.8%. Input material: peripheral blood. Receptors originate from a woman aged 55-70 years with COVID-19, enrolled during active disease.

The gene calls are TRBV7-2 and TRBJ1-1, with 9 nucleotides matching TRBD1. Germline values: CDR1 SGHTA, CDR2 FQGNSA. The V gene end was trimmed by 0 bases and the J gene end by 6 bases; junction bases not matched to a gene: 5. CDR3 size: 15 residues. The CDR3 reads CASSLAGQGNPEAFF. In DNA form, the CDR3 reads TGTGCCAGCAGCTTAGCGGGACAGGGTAACCCTGAAGCTTTCTTT.

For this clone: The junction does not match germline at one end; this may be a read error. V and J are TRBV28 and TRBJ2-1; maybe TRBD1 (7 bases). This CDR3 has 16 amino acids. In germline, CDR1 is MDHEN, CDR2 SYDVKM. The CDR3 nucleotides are TGTACCAGCAGCTTAGCGCGGGACAGCGGATACAATGAGCAGTTCTTC. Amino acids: CTSSLARDSGYNEQFF.

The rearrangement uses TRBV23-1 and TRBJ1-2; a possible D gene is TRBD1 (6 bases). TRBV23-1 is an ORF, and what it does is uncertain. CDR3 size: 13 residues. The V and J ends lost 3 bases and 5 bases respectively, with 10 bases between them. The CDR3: CASSHQGKYGYTF. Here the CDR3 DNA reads TGCGCCAGCAGTCACCAGGGGAAATATGGCTACACCTTC.

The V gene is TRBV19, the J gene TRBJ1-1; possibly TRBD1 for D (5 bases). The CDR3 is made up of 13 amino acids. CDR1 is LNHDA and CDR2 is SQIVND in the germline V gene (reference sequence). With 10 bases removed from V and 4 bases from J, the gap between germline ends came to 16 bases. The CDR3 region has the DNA TGTGCCACCCAACTCACCGGGGGCACTGAAGCTTTCTTT. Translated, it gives CATQLTGGTEAFF.

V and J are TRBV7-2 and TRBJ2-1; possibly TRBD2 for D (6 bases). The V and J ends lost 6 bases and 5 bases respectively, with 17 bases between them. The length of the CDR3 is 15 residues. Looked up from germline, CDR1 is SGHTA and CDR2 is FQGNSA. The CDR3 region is CASSASRGRNNEQFF. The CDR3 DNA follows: TGTGCCAGCAGTGCCTCGCGGGGCAGGAACAATGAGCAGTTCTTC. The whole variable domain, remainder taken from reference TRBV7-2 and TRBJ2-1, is GAGVSQSPSNKVTEKGKDVELRCDPISGHTALYWYRQSLGQGLEFLIYFQGNSAPDKSGLPSDRFSAERTGGSVSTLTIQRTQQEDSAVYLCASSASRGRNNEQFFGPGTRLTVL.

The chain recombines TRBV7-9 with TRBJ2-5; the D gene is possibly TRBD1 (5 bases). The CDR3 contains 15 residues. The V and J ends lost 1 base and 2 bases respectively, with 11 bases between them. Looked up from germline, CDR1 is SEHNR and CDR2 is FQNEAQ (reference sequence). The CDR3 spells CASSLGVGQQETQYF. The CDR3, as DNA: TGTGCCAGCAGCTTAGGCGTGGGGCAGCAAGAGACCCAGTACTTC. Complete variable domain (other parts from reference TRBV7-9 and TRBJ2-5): DTGVSQNPRHKITKRGQNVTFRCDPISEHNRLYWYRQTLGQGPEFLTYFQNEAQLEKSRLLSDRFSAERPKGSFSTLEIQRTEQGDSAMYLCASSLGVGQQETQYFGPGTRLLVL.

The CDR3 loop reads CASSPSGTGPDTQYF. CDR3 coding DNA: TGTGCCAGCAGCCCCTCCGGGACAGGGCCGGATACGCAGTATTTT. J is TRBJ2-3 and V is TRBV6-6; the match to TRBD1 covers 9 bases. This CDR3 is built from 15 residues. After removal of 6 bases from V and 6 bases from J, the junction contained 10 bases not matched to a gene. Germline lookup yields CDR1 MNHNY and CDR2 SVGAGI (reference sequence).

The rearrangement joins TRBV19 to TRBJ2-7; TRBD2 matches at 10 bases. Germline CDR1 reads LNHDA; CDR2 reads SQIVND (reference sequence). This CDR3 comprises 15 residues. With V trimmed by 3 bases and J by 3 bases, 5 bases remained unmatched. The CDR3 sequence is CASSIRTSGDYEQYF. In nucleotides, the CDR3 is TGTGCCAGTAGTATCCGGACTAGCGGTGACTACGAGCAGTACTTC. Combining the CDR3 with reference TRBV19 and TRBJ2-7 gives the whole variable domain DGGITQSPKYLFRKEGQNVTLSCEQNLNHDAMYWYRQDPGQGLRLIYYSQIVNDFQKGDIAEGYSVSREKKESFPLTVTSAQKNPTAFYLCASSIRTSGDYEQYFGPGTRLTVT.

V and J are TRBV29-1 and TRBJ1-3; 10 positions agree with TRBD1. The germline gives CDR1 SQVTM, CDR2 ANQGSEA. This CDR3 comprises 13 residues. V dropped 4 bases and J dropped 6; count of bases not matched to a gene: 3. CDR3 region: CSVGGTGANTIYF. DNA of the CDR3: TGCAGCGTTGGGGGGACAGGGGCAAACACCATATATTTT. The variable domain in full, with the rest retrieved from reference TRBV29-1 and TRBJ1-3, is SAVISQKPSRDICQRGTSLTIQCQVDSQVTMMFWYRQQPGQSLTLIATANQGSEATYESGFVIDKFPISRPNLTFSTLTVSNMSPEDSSIYLCSVGGTGANTIYFGEGSWLTVV.

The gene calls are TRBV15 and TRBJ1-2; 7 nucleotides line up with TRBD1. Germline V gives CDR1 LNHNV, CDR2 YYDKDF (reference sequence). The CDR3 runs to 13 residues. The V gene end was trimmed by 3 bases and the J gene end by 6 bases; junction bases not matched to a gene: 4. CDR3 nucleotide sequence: TGTGCCACCAGCAGGGACAGGACTCATGGCTACACCTTC. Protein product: CATSRDRTHGYTF. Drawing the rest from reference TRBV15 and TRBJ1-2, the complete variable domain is DAMVIQNPRYQVTQFGKPVTLSCSQTLNHNVMYWYQQKSSQAPKLLFHYYDKDFNNEADTPDNFQSRRPNTSFCFLDIRSPGLGDTAMYLCATSRDRTHGYTFGSGTRLTVV.

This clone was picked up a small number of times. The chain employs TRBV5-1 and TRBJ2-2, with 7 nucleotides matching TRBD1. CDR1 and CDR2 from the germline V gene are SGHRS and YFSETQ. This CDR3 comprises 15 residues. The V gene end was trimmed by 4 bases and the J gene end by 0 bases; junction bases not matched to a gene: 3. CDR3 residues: CASSPGTANTGELFF. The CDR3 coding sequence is TGCGCCAGCAGCCCCGGGACAGCGAACACCGGGGAGCTGTTTTTT.

For the CDR3, the DNA is TGCGCCAGCAGCCAAGATAGCAGGAGGAGGGCCCAGTACTTC. This encodes CASSQDSRRRAQYF. This chain joins TRBV4-3 and TRBJ2-5; the D gene is possibly TRBD2 (6 bases). Trimming left V 0 bases short and J 9 bases short, with 14 bases between. Looked up from germline, CDR1 is LGHNA and CDR2 is YSLEER. The CDR3 is 14 amino acids.

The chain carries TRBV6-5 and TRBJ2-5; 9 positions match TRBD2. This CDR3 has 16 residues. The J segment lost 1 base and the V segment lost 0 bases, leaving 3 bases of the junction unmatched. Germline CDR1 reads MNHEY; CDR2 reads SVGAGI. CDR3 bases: TGTGCCAGCAGTTACTCGGGGCGGGGGGGCCAAGAGACCCAGTACTTC. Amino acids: CASSYSGRGGQETQYF.

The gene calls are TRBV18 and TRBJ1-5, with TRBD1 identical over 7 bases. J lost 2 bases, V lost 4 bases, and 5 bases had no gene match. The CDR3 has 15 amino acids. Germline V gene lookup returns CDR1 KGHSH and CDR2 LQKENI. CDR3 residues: CASSQGARGNQPQHF. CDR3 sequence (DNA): TGTGCCAGCTCACAGGGGGCGCGGGGCAATCAGCCCCAGCATTTT.

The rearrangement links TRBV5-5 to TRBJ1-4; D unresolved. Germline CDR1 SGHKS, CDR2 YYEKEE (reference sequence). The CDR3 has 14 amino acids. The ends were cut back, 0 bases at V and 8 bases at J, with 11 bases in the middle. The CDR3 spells CASSLAWAYEKLFF. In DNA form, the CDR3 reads TGTGCCAGCAGCTTGGCTTGGGCTTACGAAAAACTGTTTTTT.

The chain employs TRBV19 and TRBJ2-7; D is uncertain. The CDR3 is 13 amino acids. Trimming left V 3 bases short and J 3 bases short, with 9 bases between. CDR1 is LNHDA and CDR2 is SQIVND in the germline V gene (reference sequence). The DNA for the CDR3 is TGTGCCAGTAGTATGAACAGCAACTACGAGCAGTACTTC. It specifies CASSMNSNYEQYF.

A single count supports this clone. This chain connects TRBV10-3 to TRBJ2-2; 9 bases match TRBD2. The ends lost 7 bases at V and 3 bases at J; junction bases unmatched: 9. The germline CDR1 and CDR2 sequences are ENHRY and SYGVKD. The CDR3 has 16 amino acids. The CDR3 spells CAITGGGASDTGELFF. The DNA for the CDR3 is TGTGCCATCACGGGCGGGGGGGCCTCCGACACCGGGGAGCTGTTTTTT.

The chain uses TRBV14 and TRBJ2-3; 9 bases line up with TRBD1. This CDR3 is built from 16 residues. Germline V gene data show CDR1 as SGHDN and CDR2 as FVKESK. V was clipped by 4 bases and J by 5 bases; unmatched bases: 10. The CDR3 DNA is TGTGCCAGCAGCCCCCGCACAGGGGGCGTCGTAGATACGCAGTATTTT. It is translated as CASSPRTGGVVDTQYF.

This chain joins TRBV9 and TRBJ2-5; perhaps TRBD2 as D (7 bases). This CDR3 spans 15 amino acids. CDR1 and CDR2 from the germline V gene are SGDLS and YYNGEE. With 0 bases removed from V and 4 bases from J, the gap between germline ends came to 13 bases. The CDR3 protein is CASSVGGGAAETQYF. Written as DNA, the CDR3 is TGTGCCAGCAGCGTAGGTGGGGGGGCCGCAGAGACCCAGTACTTC.

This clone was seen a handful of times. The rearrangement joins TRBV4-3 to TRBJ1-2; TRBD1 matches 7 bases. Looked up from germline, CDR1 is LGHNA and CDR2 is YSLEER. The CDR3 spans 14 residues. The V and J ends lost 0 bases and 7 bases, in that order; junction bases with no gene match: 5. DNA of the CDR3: TGCGCCAGCAGCCAAGAACCTTGGACAGGTGGCTACACCTTC. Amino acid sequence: CASSQEPWTGGYTF.